The present T cell receptor (beta chain) was sequenced within a study of beta chain features in type 1 diabetes. Study findings and constraints: Shortening that was moderate but significant affected the TCRB CDR3s of Type 1 diabetes patients in all four CD4+ subsets.

All of the isolated RNA was reverse transcribed, so expressed TCRB transcripts were sequenced. Clones were read by immunoSEQ multiplex PCR, and TCRdb kept only the in-frame ones, dropping some. This sample has about 320,000 clones, with 14% found just once. As regards this clone: What it recognizes is unknown.

The specimen sequenced was central memory CD4+ T cells from blood. This sequence was found in a man aged 25 to 40 in good health.

The CDR3 sequence is CASSLAVGANNEQFF. The CDR3 coding sequence is TGCGCCAGCAGCTTGGCCGTGGGGGCGAACAATGAGCAGTTCTTC. The chain couples TRBV5-1 to TRBJ2-1; possible D gene TRBD1, 6 bases. The CDR3 runs 15 residues. Trimming pared 0 bases from V and 5 bases from J, leaving 12 bases between. CDR1 and CDR2 (germline): SGHRS, YFSETQ.